These 11 T cell receptor beta chains share one sample of origin, sequenced in a study of T cell responses to AZD1222 COVID-19 vaccine. TCRdb's copy holds only in-frame clones and misses some; the assay was immunoSEQ multiplex PCR. Of roughly 100,000 clones listed, 80% to 95% are singletons. The sample in question was peripheral blood, obtained 28 days after the second AZD1222 dose. These receptors all come from an adult who received the AZD1222 COVID-19 vaccine.

The V and J genes are TRBV13 and TRBJ2-7, with TRBD1 matching 8 bases. This CDR3 comprises 17 residues. V dropped 1 base and J dropped 2; count of bases not matched to a gene: 10. Germline assignment: CDR1 PRHDT and CDR2 FYEKMQ (reference sequence). The CDR3 sequence is CASSLVGGGQGTYEQYF. The DNA of the CDR3 is TGTGCCAGCAGCTTAGTCGGTGGAGGACAGGGAACCTACGAGCAGTACTTC.

The chain links TRBV9 to TRBJ2-7; D unclear. V was cut by 0 bases and J by 6 bases, with 13 bases left in between. CDR1 and CDR2 (germline): SGDLS, YYNGEE. The CDR3 contains 14 residues. The CDR3 here is CASSVGTGSLEQYF. The CDR3, as DNA: TGTGCCAGCAGCGTAGGGACCGGTTCTCTCGAGCAGTACTTC.

The chain combines TRBV7-6 with TRBJ2-7; 7 bases align to TRBD1. From germline, CDR1 is SGHVS and CDR2 FNYEAQ. The CDR3 loop spans 16 amino acids. The J segment lost 2 bases and the V segment lost 2 bases, leaving 9 bases of the junction unmatched. DNA for the CDR3: TGTGCCAGCAGCTTACAAGGGGGCGCGAATACCTACGAGCAGTACTTC. Translating it yields CASSLQGGANTYEQYF.

The gene calls are TRBV10-1 and TRBJ2-2; tentatively, D is TRBD2 (5 bases). Germline values: CDR1 WNHNN, CDR2 SYGVQD (reference sequence). The CDR3 totals 12 residues. V was pared by 6 bases and J by 8 bases, with 10 bases between. The CDR3 sequence: CASRDWPGELFF. The CDR3 DNA reads TGCGCCAGCAGGGACTGGCCGGGGGAGCTGTTTTTT.

The chain combines TRBV11-2 with TRBJ2-1; 10 bases are shared with TRBD2. The length of the CDR3 is 15 residues. Germline values: CDR1 SGHAT, CDR2 FQNNGV. Germline trimming cut 0 bases from V and 5 bases from J; bases unmatched to any gene: 1. In DNA, the CDR3 is TGTGCCAGCAGCTTAGATAGCGGGGGGCACAATGAGCAGTTCTTC. Amino acid sequence: CASSLDSGGHNEQFF.

The V and J genes are TRBV4-1 and TRBJ2-2, with D possibly matching TRBD2 (7 bases). The CDR3 spans 16 residues. Looked up from germline, CDR1 is MGHRA and CDR2 is YSYEKL. Trimming removed 1 base at V and 5 bases at J, with 14 bases between. Written as DNA, the CDR3 is TGCGCCAGCAGCCAAGTTTCGGGGGGCTGGACCGGGGAGCTGTTTTTT. This gives the protein CASSQVSGGWTGELFF.

The chain employs TRBV6-4 and TRBJ1-6, with 8 nucleotides matching TRBD1. The V segment lost 6 bases and the J segment 3 bases; nucleotides outside the gene matches: 4. Germline V gene data show CDR1 as MRHNA and CDR2 as SNTAGT. The CDR3 contains 15 residues. The CDR3 sequence: CASSQTGDYNSPLHF. In DNA, the CDR3 is TGTGCCAGCAGCCAGACAGGGGACTATAATTCACCCCTCCACTTT.

The chain carries TRBV7-3 and TRBJ2-3; 10 nucleotides align to TRBD2. Germline CDR1 reads SGHTA; CDR2 reads FQGTGA. The junction had 6 bases not matched to a gene; V was cut back by 5 bases and J by 4 bases. This CDR3 spans 15 amino acids. In DNA, the CDR3 is TGTGCCAGCAGCCGTAGCGGGGGGTCCGCAGATACGCAGTATTTT. Amino acid sequence: CASSRSGGSADTQYF.

This rearrangement joins TRBV3-1 (or the pseudogene TRBV3-2) to TRBJ1-5; possible D gene TRBD1, 5 bases. The CDR3 is 15 amino acids. The germline CDR1 and CDR2 sequences are LGHDT and YNNKEL (reference sequence). Trimming removed 2 bases from V and 1 base from J, with 9 bases in between. CDR3 in amino acids: CASSQSAGSNQPQHF. DNA of the CDR3: TGTGCCAGCAGCCAAAGCGCAGGGAGCAATCAGCCCCAGCATTTT.

The chain employs TRBV24-1 and TRBJ2-1; perhaps TRBD1 as D (7 bases). Deletions cut 2 bases from V and 9 bases from J, with 19 bases between. Germline assignment: CDR1 KGHDR and CDR2 SFDVKD. The CDR3 runs 16 residues. The DNA of the CDR3 is TGTGCCACCAGTGATTCGTTAGACAGGGACGGGGGTGAGCAGTTCTTC. Translation: CATSDSLDRDGGEQFF.

The chain uses TRBV19 and TRBJ1-2; no definite D call. V dropped 0 bases and J dropped 10 bases, with 9 bases sitting between them. The CDR3 extends over 12 amino acids. The germline V gene encodes CDR1 LNHDA and CDR2 SQIVND (reference sequence). DNA of the CDR3: TGTGCCAGTAGTATAGATCCGAGATCCTACACCTTC. It is translated as CASSIDPRSYTF. The full variable domain, with the rest looked up from reference TRBV19 and TRBJ1-2, is DGGITQSPKYLFRKEGQNVTLSCEQNLNHDAMYWYRQDPGQGLRLIYYSQIVNDFQKGDIAEGYSVSREKKESFPLTVTSAQKNPTAFYLCASSIDPRSYTFGSGTRLTVV.